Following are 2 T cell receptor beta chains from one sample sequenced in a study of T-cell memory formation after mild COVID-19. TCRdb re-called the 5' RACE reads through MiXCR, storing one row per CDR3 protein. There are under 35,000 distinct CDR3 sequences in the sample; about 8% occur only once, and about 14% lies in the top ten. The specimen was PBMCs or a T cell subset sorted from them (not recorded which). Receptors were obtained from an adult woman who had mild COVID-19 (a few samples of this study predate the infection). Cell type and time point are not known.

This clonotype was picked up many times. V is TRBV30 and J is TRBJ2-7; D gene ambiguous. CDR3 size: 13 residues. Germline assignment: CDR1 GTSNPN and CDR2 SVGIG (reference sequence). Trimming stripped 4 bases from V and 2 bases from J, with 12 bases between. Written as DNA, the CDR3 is TGTGCCTGGACCTCAAAGGTGACCTACGAGCAGTACTTC. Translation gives CAWTSKVTYEQYF.

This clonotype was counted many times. The CDR3 loop reads CASSQDPEPYNEQFF. CDR3 nucleotides: TGTGCCAGCAGCCAAGACCCGGAACCCTACAATGAGCAGTTCTTC. The chain is built from TRBV4-2 and TRBJ2-1; no clear D. Between the trimmed V and J ends, which lost 0 bases and 2 bases, there was a span of 8 bases. CDR3 length equals 15 residues. Germline CDR1 and CDR2: LGHNA and YNFKEQ.